The present T cell receptor beta chain was sequenced within a study of radiation and T cells in renal cell carcinoma. General study results and limits: Top tumor clonotypes rose in blood 2 weeks post-radiation, then contracted. No pretreatment tumor biopsies were available for baseline clonotypes.

Using immunoSEQ multiplex PCR, the repertoire was profiled, and TCRdb retains in-frame clones only, with some absent. This table holds about 130,000 clones, about four fifths found once. Turning to this clone: Its cognate antigen is unknown.

Trimming cost V 0 bases and J 5 bases, with 7 bases left between them. The germline V gene has CDR1 LNHDA and CDR2 SQIVND (reference sequence). The CDR3 is made up of 13 amino acids. Time point here: blood 2 weeks post-SBRT. Treatment given: 15 Gy SBRT to primary tumor, nephrectomy 4 weeks later. The tumor was a clear cell renal cell carcinoma. V usage is TRBV19 and J usage is TRBJ1-2, with D uncertain. The sequences come from blood, collected from a patient whose treatment included radiotherapy and nephrectomy. This clonotype was obtained from a man aged 50 or older with renal cell carcinoma. This CDR3 reads CASSIDQRYGYTF. CDR3 DNA: TGTGCCAGTAGTATAGACCAGAGATATGGCTACACCTTC.